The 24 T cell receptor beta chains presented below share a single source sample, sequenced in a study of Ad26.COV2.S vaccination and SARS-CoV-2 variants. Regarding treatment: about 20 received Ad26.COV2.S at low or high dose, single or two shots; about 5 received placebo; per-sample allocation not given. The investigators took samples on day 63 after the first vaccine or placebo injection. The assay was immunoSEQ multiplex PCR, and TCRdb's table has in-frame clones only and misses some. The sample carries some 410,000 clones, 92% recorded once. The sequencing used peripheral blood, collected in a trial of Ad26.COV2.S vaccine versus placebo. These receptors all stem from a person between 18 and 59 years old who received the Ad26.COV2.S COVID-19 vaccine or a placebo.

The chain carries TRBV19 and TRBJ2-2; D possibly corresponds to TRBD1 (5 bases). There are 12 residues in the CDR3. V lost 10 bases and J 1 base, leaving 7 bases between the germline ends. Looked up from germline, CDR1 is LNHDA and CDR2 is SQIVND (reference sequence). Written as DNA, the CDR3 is TGTGCCACTGGACAGAACACCGGGGAGCTGTTTTTT. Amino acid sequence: CATGQNTGELFF. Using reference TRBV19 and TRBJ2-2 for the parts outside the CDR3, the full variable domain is DGGITQSPKYLFRKEGQNVTLSCEQNLNHDAMYWYRQDPGQGLRLIYYSQIVNDFQKGDIAEGYSVSREKKESFPLTVTSAQKNPTAFYLCATGQNTGELFFGEGSRLTVL.

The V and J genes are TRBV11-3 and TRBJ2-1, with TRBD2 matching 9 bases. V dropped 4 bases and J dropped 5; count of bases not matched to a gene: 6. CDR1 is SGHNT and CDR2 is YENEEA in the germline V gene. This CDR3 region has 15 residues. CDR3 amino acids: CASSSQRGVNNEQFF. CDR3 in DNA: TGTGCCAGCAGCTCTCAGCGGGGGGTTAACAATGAGCAGTTCTTC.

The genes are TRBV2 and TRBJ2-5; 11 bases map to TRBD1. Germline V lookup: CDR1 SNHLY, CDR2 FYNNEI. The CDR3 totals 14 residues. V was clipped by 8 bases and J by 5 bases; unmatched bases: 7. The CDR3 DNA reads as TGTGCCAGCGGGCCGGACAGGGGGCATGAGACCCAGTACTTC. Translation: CASGPDRGHETQYF.

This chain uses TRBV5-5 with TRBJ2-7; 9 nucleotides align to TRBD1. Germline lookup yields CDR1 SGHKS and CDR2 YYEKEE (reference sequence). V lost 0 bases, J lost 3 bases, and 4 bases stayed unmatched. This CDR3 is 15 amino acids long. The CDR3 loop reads CASSLDPGQGYEQYF. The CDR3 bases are TGTGCCAGCAGCTTGGACCCGGGACAGGGCTACGAGCAGTACTTC.

The CDR3 spells CASSLAPQGVIGKLFF. The CDR3 DNA reads TGTGCCAGCAGCTTAGCCCCACAGGGGGTAATCGGAAAACTGTTTTTT. The chain employs TRBV7-2 and TRBJ1-4; 8 nucleotides align to TRBD1. CDR3 length: 16 amino acids. V was pared by 0 bases and J by 10 bases, with 10 bases of the junction left unmatched. CDR1 and CDR2 from the germline V gene are SGHTA and FQGNSA. The full variable domain, its missing parts supplied by reference TRBV7-2 and TRBJ1-4, is GAGVSQSPSNKVTEKGKDVELRCDPISGHTALYWYRQSLGQGLEFLIYFQGNSAPDKSGLPSDRFSAERTGGSVSTLTIQRTQQEDSAVYLCASSLAPQGVIGKLFFGSGTQLSVL.

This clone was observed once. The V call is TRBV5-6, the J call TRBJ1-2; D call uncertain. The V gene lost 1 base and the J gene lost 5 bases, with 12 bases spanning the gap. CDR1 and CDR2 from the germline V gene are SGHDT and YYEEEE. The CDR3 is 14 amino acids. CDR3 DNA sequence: TGTGCCAGCAGCTTGCCCCCCTTCACTTATGGCTACACCTTC. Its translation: CASSLPPFTYGYTF.

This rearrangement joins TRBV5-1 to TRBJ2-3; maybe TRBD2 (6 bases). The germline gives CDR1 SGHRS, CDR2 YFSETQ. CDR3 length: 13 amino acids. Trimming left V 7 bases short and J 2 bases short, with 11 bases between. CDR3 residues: CASVAVDTDTQYF. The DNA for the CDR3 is TGCGCCAGCGTAGCGGTAGACACAGATACGCAGTATTTT.

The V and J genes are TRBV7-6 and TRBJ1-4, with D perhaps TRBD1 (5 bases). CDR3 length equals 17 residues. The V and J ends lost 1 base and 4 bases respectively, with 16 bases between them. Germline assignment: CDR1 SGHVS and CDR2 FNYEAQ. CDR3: CASSLGPGGISNEKLFF. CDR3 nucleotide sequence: TGTGCCAGCAGCTTAGGGCCGGGGGGGATTAGTAATGAAAAACTGTTTTTT.

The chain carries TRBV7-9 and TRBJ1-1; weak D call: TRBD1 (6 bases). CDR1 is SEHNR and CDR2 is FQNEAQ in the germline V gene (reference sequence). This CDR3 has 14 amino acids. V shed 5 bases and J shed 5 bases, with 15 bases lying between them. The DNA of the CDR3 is TGTGCCAGCAGCCAAACCAACAGGGTAACTGAAGCTTTCTTT. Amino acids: CASSQTNRVTEAFF.

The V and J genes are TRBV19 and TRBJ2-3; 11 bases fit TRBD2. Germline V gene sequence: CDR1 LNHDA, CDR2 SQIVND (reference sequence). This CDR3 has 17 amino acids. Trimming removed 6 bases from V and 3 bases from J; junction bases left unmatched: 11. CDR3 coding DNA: TGTGCCAGTAGCTGGGTTAGCGGGGGGGCCTCAACAGATACGCAGTATTTT. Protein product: CASSWVSGGASTDTQYF. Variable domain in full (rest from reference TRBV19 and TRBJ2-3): DGGITQSPKYLFRKEGQNVTLSCEQNLNHDAMYWYRQDPGQGLRLIYYSQIVNDFQKGDIAEGYSVSREKKESFPLTVTSAQKNPTAFYLCASSWVSGGASTDTQYFGPGTRLTVL.

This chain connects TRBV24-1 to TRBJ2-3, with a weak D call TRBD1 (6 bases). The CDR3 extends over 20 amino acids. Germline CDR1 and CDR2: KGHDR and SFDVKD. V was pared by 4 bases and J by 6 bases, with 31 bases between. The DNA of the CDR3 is TGTGCCACCAGTGAACTTAAGGAGGATGCGTTGATGCTGCAGGGGGATACGCAGTATTTT. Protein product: CATSELKEDALMLQGDTQYF.

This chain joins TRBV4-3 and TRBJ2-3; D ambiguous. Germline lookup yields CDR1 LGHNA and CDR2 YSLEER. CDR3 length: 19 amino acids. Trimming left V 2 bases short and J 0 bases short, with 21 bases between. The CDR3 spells CASSQRSLGEPTSTDTQYF. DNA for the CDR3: TGCGCCAGCAGCCAAAGGAGTCTTGGGGAACCGACTAGCACAGATACGCAGTATTTT.

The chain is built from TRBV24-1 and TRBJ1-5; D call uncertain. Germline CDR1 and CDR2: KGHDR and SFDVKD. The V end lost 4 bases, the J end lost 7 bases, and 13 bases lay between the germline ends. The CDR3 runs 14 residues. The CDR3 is CATSEAPARQPQHF. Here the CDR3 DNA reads TGTGCCACCAGTGAAGCCCCGGCGAGGCAGCCCCAGCATTTT.

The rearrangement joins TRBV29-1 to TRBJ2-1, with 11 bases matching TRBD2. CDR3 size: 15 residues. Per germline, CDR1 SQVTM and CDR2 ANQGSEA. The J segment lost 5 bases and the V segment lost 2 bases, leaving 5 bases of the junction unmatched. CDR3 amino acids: CSVERLAGGDNEQFF. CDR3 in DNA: TGCAGCGTTGAAAGGCTAGCGGGGGGAGACAATGAGCAGTTCTTC.

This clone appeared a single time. The CDR3 is CASSIPGPTSGNTIYF. In DNA form, the CDR3 reads TGTGCCAGCAGCATACCGGGACCGACCTCTGGAAACACCATATATTTT. This chain links TRBV28 with TRBJ1-3; a weak D match, TRBD1 (5 bases). This CDR3 comprises 16 residues. Trimming left V 6 bases short and J 0 bases short, with 15 bases between. Germline CDR1 reads MDHEN; CDR2 reads SYDVKM.

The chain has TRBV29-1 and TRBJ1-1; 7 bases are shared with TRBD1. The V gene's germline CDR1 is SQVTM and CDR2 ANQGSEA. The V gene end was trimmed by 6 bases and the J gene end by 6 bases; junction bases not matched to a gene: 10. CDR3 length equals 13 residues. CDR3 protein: CSVADRASPEAFF. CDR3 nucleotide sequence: TGCAGCGTGGCCGACAGGGCCTCCCCTGAAGCTTTCTTT.

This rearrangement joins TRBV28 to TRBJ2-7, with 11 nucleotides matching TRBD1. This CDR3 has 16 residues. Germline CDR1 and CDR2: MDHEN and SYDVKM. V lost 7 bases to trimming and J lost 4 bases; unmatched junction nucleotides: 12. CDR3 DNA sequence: TGTGCCAGCACCTATTGGGACAGGGGGAAGTTATACGAGCAGTACTTC. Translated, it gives CASTYWDRGKLYEQYF.

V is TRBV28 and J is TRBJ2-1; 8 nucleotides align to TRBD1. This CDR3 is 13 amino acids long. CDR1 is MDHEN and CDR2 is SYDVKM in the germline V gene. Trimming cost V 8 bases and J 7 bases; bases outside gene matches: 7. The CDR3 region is CASHRTGRNEQFF. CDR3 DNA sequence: TGTGCCAGCCACCGGACAGGGAGAAATGAGCAGTTCTTC. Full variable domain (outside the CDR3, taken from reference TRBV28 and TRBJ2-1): DVKVTQSSRYLVKRTGEKVFLECVQDMDHENMFWYRQDPGLGLRLIYFSYDVKMKEKGDIPEGYSVSREKKERFSLILESASTNQTSMYLCASHRTGRNEQFFGPGTRLTVL.

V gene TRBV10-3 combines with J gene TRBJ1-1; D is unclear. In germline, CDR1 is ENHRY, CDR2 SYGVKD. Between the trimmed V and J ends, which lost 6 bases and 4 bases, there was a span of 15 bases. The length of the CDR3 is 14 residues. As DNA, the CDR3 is TGTGCCATCAGCCGGGAGACCCTTTCCACTGAAGCTTTCTTT. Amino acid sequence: CAISRETLSTEAFF.

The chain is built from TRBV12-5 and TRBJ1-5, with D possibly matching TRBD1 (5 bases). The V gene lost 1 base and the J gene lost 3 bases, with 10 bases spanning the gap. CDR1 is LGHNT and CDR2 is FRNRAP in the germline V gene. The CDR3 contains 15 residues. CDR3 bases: TGTGCTAGTGGTTTGGCCCGGGACCTCAATCAGCCCCAGCATTTT. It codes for CASGLARDLNQPQHF.

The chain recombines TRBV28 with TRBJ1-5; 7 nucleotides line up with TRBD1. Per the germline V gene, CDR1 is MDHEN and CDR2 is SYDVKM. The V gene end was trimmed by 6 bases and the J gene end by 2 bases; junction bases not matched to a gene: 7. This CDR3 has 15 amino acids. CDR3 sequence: CASRQTGYGNQPQHF. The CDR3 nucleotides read TGTGCCAGCAGACAGACAGGGTATGGCAATCAGCCCCAGCATTTT.

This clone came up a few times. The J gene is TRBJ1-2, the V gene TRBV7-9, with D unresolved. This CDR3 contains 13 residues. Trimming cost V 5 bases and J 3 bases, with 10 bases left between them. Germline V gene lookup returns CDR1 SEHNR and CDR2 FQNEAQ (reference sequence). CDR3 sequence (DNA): TGTGCCAGCAGCCTATCAAGCTACTATGGCTACACCTTC. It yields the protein CASSLSSYYGYTF.

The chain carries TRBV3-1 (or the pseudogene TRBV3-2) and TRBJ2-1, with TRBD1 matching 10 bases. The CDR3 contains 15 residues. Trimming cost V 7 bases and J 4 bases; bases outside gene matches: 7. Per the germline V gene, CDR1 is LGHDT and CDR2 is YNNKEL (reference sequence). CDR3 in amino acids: CASTLDRGIYNEQFF. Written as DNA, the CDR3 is TGTGCCAGCACCCTGGACAGGGGGATTTACAATGAGCAGTTCTTC.

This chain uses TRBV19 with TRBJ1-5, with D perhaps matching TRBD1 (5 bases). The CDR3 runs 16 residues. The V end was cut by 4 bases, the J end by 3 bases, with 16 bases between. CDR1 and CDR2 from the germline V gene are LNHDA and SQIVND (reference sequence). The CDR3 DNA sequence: TGTGCCAGTAGTAGAAGGGGCCCAAAGGTCAATCAGCCCCAGCATTTT. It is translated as CASSRRGPKVNQPQHF.